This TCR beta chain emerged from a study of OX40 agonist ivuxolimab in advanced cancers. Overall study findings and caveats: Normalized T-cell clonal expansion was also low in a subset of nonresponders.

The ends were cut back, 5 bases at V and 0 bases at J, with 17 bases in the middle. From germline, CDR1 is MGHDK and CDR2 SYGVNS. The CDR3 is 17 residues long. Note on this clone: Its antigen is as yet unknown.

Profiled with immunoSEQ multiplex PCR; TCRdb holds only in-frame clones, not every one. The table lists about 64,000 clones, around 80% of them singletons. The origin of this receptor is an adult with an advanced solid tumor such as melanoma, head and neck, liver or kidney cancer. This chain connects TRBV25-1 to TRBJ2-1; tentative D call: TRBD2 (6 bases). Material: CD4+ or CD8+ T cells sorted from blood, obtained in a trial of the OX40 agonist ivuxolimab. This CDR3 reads CASSTTRGSSSYNEQFF. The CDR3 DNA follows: TGTGCCAGCAGTACTACTCGGGGGAGTTCCTCCTACAATGAGCAGTTCTTC. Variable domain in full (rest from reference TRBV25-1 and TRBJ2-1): EADIYQTPRYLVIGTGKKITLECSQTMGHDKMYWYQQDPGMELHLIHYSYGVNSTEKGDLSSESTVSRIRTEHFPLTLESARPSHTSQYLCASSTTRGSSSYNEQFFGPGTRLTVL.